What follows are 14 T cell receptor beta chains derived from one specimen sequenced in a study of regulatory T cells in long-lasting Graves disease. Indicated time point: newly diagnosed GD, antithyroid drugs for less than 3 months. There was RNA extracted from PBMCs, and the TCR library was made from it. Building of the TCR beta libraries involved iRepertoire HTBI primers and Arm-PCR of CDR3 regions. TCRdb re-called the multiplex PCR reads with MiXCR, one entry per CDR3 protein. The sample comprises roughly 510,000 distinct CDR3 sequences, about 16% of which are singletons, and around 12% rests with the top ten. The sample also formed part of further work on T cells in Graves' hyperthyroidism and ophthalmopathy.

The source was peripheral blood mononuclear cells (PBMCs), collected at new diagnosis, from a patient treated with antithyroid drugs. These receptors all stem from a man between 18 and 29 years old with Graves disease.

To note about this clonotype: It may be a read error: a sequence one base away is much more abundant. CDR3 bases: TGCAGTGCTCGGGACTTCAACGCGGGGTACGATGAGCAGTTCTTC. Translating gives CSARDFNAGYDEQFF. The genes are TRBV20-1 and TRBJ2-1; a possible D gene is TRBD2 (6 bases). This CDR3 is 15 amino acids long. Deletions cut 5 bases from V and 8 bases from J, with 22 bases between. Germline CDR1 reads DFQATT; CDR2 reads SNEGSKA (reference sequence).

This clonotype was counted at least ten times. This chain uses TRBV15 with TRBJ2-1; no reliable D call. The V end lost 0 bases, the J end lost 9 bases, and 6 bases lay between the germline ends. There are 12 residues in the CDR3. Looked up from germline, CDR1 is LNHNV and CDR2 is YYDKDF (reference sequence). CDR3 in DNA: TGTGCCACCAGCAGAGAGTGGAGTGAGCAGTTCTTC. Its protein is CATSREWSEQFF.

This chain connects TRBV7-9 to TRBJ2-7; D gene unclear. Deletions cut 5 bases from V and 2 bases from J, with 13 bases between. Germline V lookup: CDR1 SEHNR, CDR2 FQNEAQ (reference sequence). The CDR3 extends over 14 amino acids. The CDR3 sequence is CASSPRKGAYEQYF. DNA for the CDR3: TGTGCCAGCAGCCCGCGCAAGGGCGCCTACGAGCAGTACTTC.

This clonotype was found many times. The CDR3 here is CSAGGKGTDTQYF. The CDR3 DNA reads as TGCAGTGCCGGCGGAAAGGGCACAGATACGCAGTATTTT. The chain uses TRBV20-1 and TRBJ2-3; no clear D gene. Looked up from germline, CDR1 is DFQATT and CDR2 is SNEGSKA (reference sequence). CDR3 length equals 13 residues. Between the trimmed V and J ends, which lost 6 bases and 1 base, there was a span of 11 bases.

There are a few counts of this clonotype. The CDR3, as DNA: TGTGCCAGCAGTGATGCAATGACTAGCGGGGTATACAATGAGCAGTTCTTC. Translated: CASSDAMTSGVYNEQFF. This chain links TRBV28 with TRBJ2-1, with 11 bases matching TRBD2. Per germline, CDR1 MDHEN and CDR2 SYDVKM. The CDR3 has 17 amino acids. J gave up 4 bases and V 5 bases, and 10 bases lay outside the gene matches.

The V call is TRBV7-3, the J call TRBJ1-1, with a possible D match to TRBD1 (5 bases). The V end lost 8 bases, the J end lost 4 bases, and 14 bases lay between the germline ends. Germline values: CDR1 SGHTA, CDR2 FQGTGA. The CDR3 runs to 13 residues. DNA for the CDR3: TGTGCCAGCGGCTCTCGGGGGGGCACTGAAGCTTTCTTT. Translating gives CASGSRGGTEAFF.

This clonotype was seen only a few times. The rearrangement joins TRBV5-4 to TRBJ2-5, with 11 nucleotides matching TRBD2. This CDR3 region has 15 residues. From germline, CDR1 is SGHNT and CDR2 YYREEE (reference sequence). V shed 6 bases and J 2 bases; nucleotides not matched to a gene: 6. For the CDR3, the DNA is TGTGCCAGCACCCTCCGACTAGCGGGACAAGAGACCCAGTACTTC. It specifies CASTLRLAGQETQYF.

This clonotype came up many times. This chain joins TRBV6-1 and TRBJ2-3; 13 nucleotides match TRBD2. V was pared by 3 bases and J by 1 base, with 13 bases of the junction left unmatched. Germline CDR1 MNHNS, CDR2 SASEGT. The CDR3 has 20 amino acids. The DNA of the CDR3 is TGTGCCAGCAGTGAGAGGACTAGCGGGAGTATTTTTGGCCGCACAGATACGCAGTATTTT. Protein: CASSERTSGSIFGRTDTQYF.

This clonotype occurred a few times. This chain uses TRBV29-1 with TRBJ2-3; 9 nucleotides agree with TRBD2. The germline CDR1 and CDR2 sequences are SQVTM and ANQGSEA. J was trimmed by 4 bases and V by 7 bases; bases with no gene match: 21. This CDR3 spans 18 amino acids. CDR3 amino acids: CSAGGLAGFNFAADTQYF. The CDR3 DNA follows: TGCAGCGCCGGCGGGCTAGCGGGATTCAATTTTGCAGCAGATACGCAGTATTTT.

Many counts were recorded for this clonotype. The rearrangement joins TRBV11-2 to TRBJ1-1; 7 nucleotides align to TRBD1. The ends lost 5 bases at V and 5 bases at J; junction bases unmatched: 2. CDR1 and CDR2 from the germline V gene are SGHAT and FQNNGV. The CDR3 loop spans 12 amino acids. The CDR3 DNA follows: TGTGCCAGCAGCCAGGACAGGACTGAAGCTTTCTTT. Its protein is CASSQDRTEAFF.

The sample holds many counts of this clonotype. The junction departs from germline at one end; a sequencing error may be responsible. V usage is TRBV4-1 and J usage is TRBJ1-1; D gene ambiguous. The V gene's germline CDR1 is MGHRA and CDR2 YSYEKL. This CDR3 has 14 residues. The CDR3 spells CASSQDRLNTEAFF. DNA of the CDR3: TGTGCCAGCAGCCAAGATAGGCTGAACACTGAAGCTTTCTTT.

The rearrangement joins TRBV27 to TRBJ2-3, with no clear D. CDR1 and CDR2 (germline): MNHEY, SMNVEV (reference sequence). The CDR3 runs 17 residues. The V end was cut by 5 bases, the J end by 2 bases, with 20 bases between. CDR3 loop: CASSPHSPDPNTDTQYF. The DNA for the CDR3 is TGTGCCAGCAGTCCCCATTCTCCCGATCCGAACACAGATACGCAGTATTTT.

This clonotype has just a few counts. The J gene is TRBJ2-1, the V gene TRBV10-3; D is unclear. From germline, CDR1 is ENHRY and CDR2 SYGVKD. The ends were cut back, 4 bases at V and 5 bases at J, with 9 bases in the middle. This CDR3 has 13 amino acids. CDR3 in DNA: TGTGCCATCAGTGGGACGGAGAACAATGAGCAGTTCTTC. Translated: CAISGTENNEQFF.

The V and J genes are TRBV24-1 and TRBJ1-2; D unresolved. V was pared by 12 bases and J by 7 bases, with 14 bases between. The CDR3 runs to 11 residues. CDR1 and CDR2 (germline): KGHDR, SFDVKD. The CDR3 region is CAPRSVAGYTF. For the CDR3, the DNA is TGTGCCCCCCGCTCCGTTGCTGGCTACACCTTC.